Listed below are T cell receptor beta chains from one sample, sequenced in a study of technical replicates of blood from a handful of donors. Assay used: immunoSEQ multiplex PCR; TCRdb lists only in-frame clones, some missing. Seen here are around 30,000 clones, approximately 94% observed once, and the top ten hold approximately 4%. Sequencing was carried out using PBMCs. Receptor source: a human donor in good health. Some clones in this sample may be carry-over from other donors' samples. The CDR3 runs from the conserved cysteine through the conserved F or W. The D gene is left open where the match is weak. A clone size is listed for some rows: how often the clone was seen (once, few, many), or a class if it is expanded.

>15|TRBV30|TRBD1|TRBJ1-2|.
TGTGCCTGGAGTGCCCAGGGGGCCCAAGGCTATGGCTACACCTTC
CAWSAQGAQGYGYTF
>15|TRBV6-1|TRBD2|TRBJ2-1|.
TGTGCCAGCAGTGAACCCGGGGGGGCCAGGAATGAGCAGTTCTTC
CASSEPGGARNEQFF
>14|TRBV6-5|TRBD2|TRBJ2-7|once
TGTGCCAGCAGTTACGGGGGGGGGATCTACGAGCAGTACTTC
CASSYGGGIYEQYF
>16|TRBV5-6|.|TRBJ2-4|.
TGTGCCAGCAGCTTCGCAGGGGTTGTGACCAAAAACATTCAGTACTTC
CASSFAGVVTKNIQYF
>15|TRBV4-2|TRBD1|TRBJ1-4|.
TGTGCCAGCAGCCAAGATAGGCAGGGGGAGCGAAAACTGTTTTTT
CASSQDRQGERKLFF
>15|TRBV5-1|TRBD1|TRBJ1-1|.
TGCGCCAGCAGCTTCAACGGACAGGTCAACACTGAAGCTTTCTTT
CASSFNGQVNTEAFF
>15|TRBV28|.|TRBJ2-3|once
TGTGCCAGCACCTCCATAGGCGGGGGCACAGATACGCAGTATTTT
CASTSIGGGTDTQYF
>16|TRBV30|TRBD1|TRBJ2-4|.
TGTGCCTGGAGTGCCCCCAGGGGGCTTGGGGGAAACATTCAGTACTTC
CAWSAPRGLGGNIQYF
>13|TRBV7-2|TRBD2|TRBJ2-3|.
TGTGCCAGCAGCCCTAGCGGGAGTAGGGGGCAGTATTTT
CASSPSGSRGQYF
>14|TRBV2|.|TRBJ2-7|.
TGTGCCAGCAGTGCGGACTCCAGCTCCTACGAGCAGTACTTC
CASSADSSSYEQYF
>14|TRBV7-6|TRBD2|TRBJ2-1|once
TGTGCCAGCAGCTTGAGCGGGGGGGCCAATGAGCAGTTCTTC
CASSLSGGANEQFF
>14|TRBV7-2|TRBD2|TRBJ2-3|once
TGTGCCAGTAGACTAGCGGAGAACACAGATACGCAGTATTTT
CASRLAENTDTQYF
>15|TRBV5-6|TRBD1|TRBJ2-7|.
TGTGCCAGCAGCTCGGGACAGATTTTGGGTATAGAGCAGTACTTC
CASSSGQILGIEQYF
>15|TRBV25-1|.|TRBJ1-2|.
TGTGCCAGCAGTGAGGCCGGGAAGGTGGCTCGGGGCTACACCTTC
CASSEAGKVARGYTF
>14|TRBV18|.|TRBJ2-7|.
TGTGCCAGCTCTCCGAGGTCCGGGGACTACGAGCAGTACTTC
CASSPRSGDYEQYF
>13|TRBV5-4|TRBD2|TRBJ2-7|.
TGTGCCAGCAGTCCGGGGCGGGAGGGCGAGCAGTACTTC
CASSPGREGEQYF
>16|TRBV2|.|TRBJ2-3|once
TGTGCCAGCAGTGACCCTTCTGGAGGGGCGATGGATACGCAGTATTTT
CASSDPSGGAMDTQYF
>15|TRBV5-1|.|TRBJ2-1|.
TGCGCCAGCAGCTTGGGGCAGGGTGGTGGGAATGAGCAGTTCTTC
CASSLGQGGGNEQFF
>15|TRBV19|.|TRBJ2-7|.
TGTGCCAGTAGTATAGGCCAGGGGGGCTTCTACGAGCAGTACTTC
CASSIGQGGFYEQYF
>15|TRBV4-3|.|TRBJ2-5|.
TGCGCCAGCAGCCAAGATGGCGAGGGGAGGGAGACCCAGTACTTC
CASSQDGEGRETQYF
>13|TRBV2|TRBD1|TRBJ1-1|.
TGTGCCAACAGGATGACAGGGGGCACTGAAGCTTTCTTT
CANRMTGGTEAFF
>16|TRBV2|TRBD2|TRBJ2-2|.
TGTGCCAGCAGGGGAGGTAGCGGGAGGGCCACCGGGGAGCTGTTTTTT
CASRGGSGRATGELFF
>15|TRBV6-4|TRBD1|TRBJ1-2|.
TGTGCCAGCAGTGACCTTCAGGGGGTAGGAGGCGGCTACACCTTC
CASSDLQGVGGGYTF
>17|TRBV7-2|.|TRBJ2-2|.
TGTGCCAGCAGCTTAGATTTGGTCAGGGGAACCACCGGGGAGCTGTTTTTT
CASSLDLVRGTTGELFF
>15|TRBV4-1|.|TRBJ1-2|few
TGCGCCAGCAGCCAAACACAGGGTAGTTACTATGGCTACACCTTC
CASSQTQGSYYGYTF
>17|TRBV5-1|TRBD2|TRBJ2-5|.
TGCGCCAGCAGCTTGGACCCTAGCGGGGTGACTCAAGAGACCCAGTACTTC
CASSLDPSGVTQETQYF
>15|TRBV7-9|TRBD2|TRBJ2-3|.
TGTGCCAGCAGCTTAGCTAGCGGGAACACAGATACGCAGTATTTT
CASSLASGNTDTQYF
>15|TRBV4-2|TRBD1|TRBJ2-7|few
TGTGCCAGCAGCCAAAAACCGGGACAGTCCTACGAGCAGTACTTC
CASSQKPGQSYEQYF
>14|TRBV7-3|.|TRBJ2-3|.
TGTGCCAGCAGCTTAATAGGGAGCGGAGATACGCAGTATTTT
CASSLIGSGDTQYF
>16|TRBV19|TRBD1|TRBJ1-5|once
TGTGCCAGTAGTTCGAGGACAGGGGGCTCGGGTCAGCCCCAGCATTTT
CASSSRTGGSGQPQHF
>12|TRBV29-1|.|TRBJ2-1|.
TGCAGCGCTGGGGGCGGTTGGAATGAGCAGTTCTTC
CSAGGGWNEQFF
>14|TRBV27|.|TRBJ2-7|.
TGTGCCAGCAGTTTACAGGACACACCCTACGAGCAGTACTTC
CASSLQDTPYEQYF
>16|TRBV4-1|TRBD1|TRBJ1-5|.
TGCGCCAGCAGCCAAGTTTGGGACAGGTTAGTTCAGCCCCAGCATTTT
CASSQVWDRLVQPQHF
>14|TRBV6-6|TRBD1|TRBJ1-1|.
TGTGCCAGCATCCCCGGGACAGGGGGATCTGAAGCTTTCTTT
CASIPGTGGSEAFF
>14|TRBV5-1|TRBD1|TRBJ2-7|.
TGCGCCAGCTCCCCGGGACAGGGATACAACGAGCAGTACTTC
CASSPGQGYNEQYF
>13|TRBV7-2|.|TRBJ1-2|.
TGTGCCAGCAGCTTAGAGCAGGGCTATGGCTACACCTTC
CASSLEQGYGYTF
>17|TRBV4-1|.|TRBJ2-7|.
TGCGCCAGCAGCCAAGATCGTCGAGGGAGTGGGTCCTACGAGCAGTACTTC
CASSQDRRGSGSYEQYF
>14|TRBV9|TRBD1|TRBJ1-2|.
TGTGCCAGCAGCGTAGGACAGGGGGCCTATGGCTACACCTTC
CASSVGQGAYGYTF
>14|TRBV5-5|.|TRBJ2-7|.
TGTGCCAGCCGAGGTGGGGGGTCAGGCTACGAGCAGTACTTC
CASRGGGSGYEQYF
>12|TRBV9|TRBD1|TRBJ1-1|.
TGTGCCAGCAGCGCCCGACAGGGGGAAGCTTTCTTT
CASSARQGEAFF
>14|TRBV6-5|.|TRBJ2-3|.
TGTGCCAGCAGGCTAACTCCGAACACAGATACGCAGTATTTT
CASRLTPNTDTQYF
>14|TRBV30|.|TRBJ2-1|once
TGTGCCTGGAGTGTACTGCGGGTCTACAATGAGCAGTTCTTC
CAWSVLRVYNEQFF
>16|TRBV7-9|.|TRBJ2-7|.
TGTGCCAGCAGCGCCTTTGTCTTGGGGGCCGTCTACGAGCAGTACTTC
CASSAFVLGAVYEQYF
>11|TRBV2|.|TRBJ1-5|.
TGTGCCAGCAGTGATAGTCAGCCCCAGCATTTT
CASSDSQPQHF
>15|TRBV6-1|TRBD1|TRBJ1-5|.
TGTGCCAGCAGACCACAGGGGGAGGGCAATCAGCCCCAGCATTTT
CASRPQGEGNQPQHF
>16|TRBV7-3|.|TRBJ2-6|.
TGTGCCAGCAGCTTAATGGCGGTCTCTGGGGCCAACGTCCTGACTTTC
CASSLMAVSGANVLTF
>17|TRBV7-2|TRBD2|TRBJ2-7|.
TGTGCCAGCAGCTTAGTACCGGGGCTAGCGGGCCCCTACGAGCAGTACTTC
CASSLVPGLAGPYEQYF
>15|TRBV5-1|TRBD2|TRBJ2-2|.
TGCGCCAGCAGCCTAACTAGCGGACACACCGGGGAGCTGTTTTTT
CASSLTSGHTGELFF
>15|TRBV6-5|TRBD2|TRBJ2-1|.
TGTGCCAGCAGCCAGCGGGGGGGCTCCTACAATGAGCAGTTCTTC
CASSQRGGSYNEQFF
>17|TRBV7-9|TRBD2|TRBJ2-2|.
TGTGCCAGCAGACTAAAAAGCGGGGGCCTGAACACCGGGGAGCTGTTTTTT
CASRLKSGGLNTGELFF
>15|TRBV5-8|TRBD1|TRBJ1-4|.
TGTGCCAGCGGAGACAGGGGAGGGCATAATGAAAAACTGTTTTTT
CASGDRGGHNEKLFF
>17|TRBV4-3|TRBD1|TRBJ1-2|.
TGCGCCAGCAGCCAAGAAGGGTACATAACAGGGGCTGATGGCTACACCTTC
CASSQEGYITGADGYTF
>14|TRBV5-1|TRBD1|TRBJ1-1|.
TGCGCCAGCAGCCGGGACAGTTTGAACACTGAAGCTTTCTTT
CASSRDSLNTEAFF
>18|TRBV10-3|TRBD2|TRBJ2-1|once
TGTGCCATCAGACCTCAGCTAGCGGGGTCAAGCTCCTACAATGAGCAGTTCTTC
CAIRPQLAGSSSYNEQFF